Listed below are T cell receptor beta chains from one sample, sequenced in a study of shared clonotypes between healthy human individuals. Sequencing used immunoSEQ multiplex PCR; TCRdb keeps in-frame clones, though not all of them. The table lists about 2.4 million clones, roughly 93% of them singletons. Sequenced material: naive CD4+ T cells from PBMCs. The receptors here all came from a man aged 18 to 29 in good health. Some clones in this sample may be carry-over from other donors' samples. Both conserved end residues are part of each CDR3. Fields, in order: D gene, clone size, J gene, V gene, CDR3 protein, CDR3 DNA. The D gene is left open where the match is weak. The size entry is marked missing in some rows and otherwise reads once, few, many or a size class.

d_call: .
clone_size: .
j_call: TRBJ2-1
v_call: TRBV28
cdr3_aa: CASSRPGGGDEQFF
cdr3_nt: TGTGCCAGCAGTCGTCCTGGGGGGGGCGATGAGCAGTTCTTC

d_call: TRBD2
clone_size: .
j_call: TRBJ2-1
v_call: TRBV5-1
cdr3_aa: CASSLGSGGYNEQFF
cdr3_nt: TGCGCCAGCAGCTTGGGTAGCGGGGGGTACAATGAGCAGTTCTTC

d_call: TRBD2
clone_size: .
j_call: TRBJ2-1
v_call: TRBV29-1
cdr3_aa: CSVEGLAESYNEQFF
cdr3_nt: TGCAGCGTCGAAGGACTAGCGGAGTCCTACAATGAGCAGTTCTTC

d_call: TRBD1
clone_size: .
j_call: TRBJ1-2
v_call: TRBV9
cdr3_aa: CASSGSGTGANGYTF
cdr3_nt: TGTGCCAGCAGCGGGAGCGGAACAGGGGCCAATGGCTACACCTTC

d_call: .
clone_size: .
j_call: TRBJ2-7
v_call: TRBV7-2
cdr3_aa: CASSLGRGYEQYF
cdr3_nt: TGTGCCAGCAGCTTAGGGCGGGGTTACGAGCAGTACTTC

d_call: TRBD2
clone_size: .
j_call: TRBJ2-1
v_call: TRBV9
cdr3_aa: CASSVASGVYNEQFF
cdr3_nt: TGTGCCAGCAGCGTAGCTAGCGGGGTTTACAATGAGCAGTTCTTC

d_call: .
clone_size: .
j_call: TRBJ1-2
v_call: TRBV7-2
cdr3_aa: CASSIGGTDYGYTF
cdr3_nt: TGTGCCAGCAGCATAGGTGGGACGGACTATGGCTACACCTTC

d_call: .
clone_size: .
j_call: TRBJ2-5
v_call: TRBV6-5
cdr3_aa: CASSSFSETQYF
cdr3_nt: TGTGCCAGCAGTTCGTTTTCGGAGACCCAGTACTTC

d_call: .
clone_size: .
j_call: TRBJ2-7
v_call: TRBV28
cdr3_aa: CASRRDTTYEQYF
cdr3_nt: TGTGCCAGCAGAAGGGACACCACCTACGAGCAGTACTTC

d_call: TRBD1
clone_size: .
j_call: TRBJ1-2
v_call: TRBV6-5
cdr3_aa: CASSLTGTGELGYTF
cdr3_nt: TGTGCCAGCAGTCTCACCGGGACAGGGGAGCTTGGCTACACCTTC

d_call: .
clone_size: once
j_call: TRBJ2-5
v_call: TRBV7-9
cdr3_aa: CASSPSPGKVGQETQYF
cdr3_nt: TGTGCCAGCAGCCCCTCCCCCGGGAAGGTAGGCCAAGAGACCCAGTACTTC

d_call: TRBD2
clone_size: .
j_call: TRBJ2-3
v_call: TRBV5-1
cdr3_aa: CASSPGTSGLTDTQYF
cdr3_nt: TGCGCCAGCAGCCCCGGGACTAGCGGACTCACAGATACGCAGTATTTT

d_call: .
clone_size: .
j_call: TRBJ2-7
v_call: TRBV28
cdr3_aa: CASSLWGFEQYF
cdr3_nt: TGTGCCAGCAGTTTATGGGGGTTCGAGCAGTACTTC

d_call: .
clone_size: .
j_call: TRBJ1-1
v_call: TRBV7-9
cdr3_aa: CASSLLGVGTEAFF
cdr3_nt: TGTGCCAGCAGCTTATTAGGGGTAGGCACTGAAGCTTTCTTT

d_call: TRBD1
clone_size: once
j_call: TRBJ2-7
v_call: TRBV29-1
cdr3_aa: CSAAQGPYEQYF
cdr3_nt: TGCAGCGCTGCACAGGGGCCCTACGAGCAGTACTTC

d_call: .
clone_size: .
j_call: TRBJ2-2
v_call: TRBV4-2
cdr3_aa: CASSQGVGPNTGELFF
cdr3_nt: TGTGCCAGCAGCCAAGGGGTGGGGCCGAACACCGGGGAGCTGTTTTTT

d_call: .
clone_size: .
j_call: TRBJ1-2
v_call: TRBV7-7
cdr3_aa: CASSFSDEEGYGYTF
cdr3_nt: TGTGCCAGCAGCTTCTCAGACGAAGAGGGCTATGGCTACACCTTC

d_call: .
clone_size: .
j_call: TRBJ2-3
v_call: TRBV28
cdr3_aa: CASSTTGTDTQYF
cdr3_nt: TGTGCCAGCAGTACCACTGGCACAGATACGCAGTATTTT

d_call: .
clone_size: .
j_call: TRBJ1-2
v_call: TRBV2
cdr3_aa: CASSRTENYGYTF
cdr3_nt: TGTGCCAGCAGTCGGACAGAAAACTATGGCTACACCTTC

d_call: .
clone_size: .
j_call: TRBJ1-5
v_call: TRBV28
cdr3_aa: CASSLGSRYQPQHF
cdr3_nt: TGTGCCAGCAGTTTAGGTAGTCGTTATCAGCCCCAGCATTTT

d_call: .
clone_size: .
j_call: TRBJ2-1
v_call: TRBV14
cdr3_aa: CASSRHNNEQFF
cdr3_nt: TGTGCCAGCAGCCGTCATAACAATGAGCAGTTCTTC

d_call: TRBD2
clone_size: .
j_call: TRBJ2-5
v_call: TRBV18
cdr3_aa: CASSPPKGTSELLETQYF
cdr3_nt: TGTGCCAGCTCACCACCAAAAGGGACTAGCGAGTTGTTAGAGACCCAGTACTTC

d_call: .
clone_size: .
j_call: TRBJ1-4
v_call: TRBV27
cdr3_aa: CASRSPGRQKLFF
cdr3_nt: TGTGCCAGCCGTTCGCCTGGGCGGCAAAAACTGTTTTTT

d_call: TRBD2
clone_size: .
j_call: TRBJ2-5
v_call: TRBV7-2
cdr3_aa: CASGGGRSVETQYF
cdr3_nt: TGTGCCAGCGGAGGCGGGAGAAGTGTGGAGACCCAGTACTTC

d_call: .
clone_size: .
j_call: TRBJ2-5
v_call: TRBV5-4
cdr3_aa: CASSLEGVETQYF
cdr3_nt: TGTGCCAGCAGCTTGGAAGGGGTAGAGACCCAGTACTTC

d_call: TRBD2
clone_size: .
j_call: TRBJ2-5
v_call: TRBV4-2
cdr3_aa: CASSLGLAGVQETQYF
cdr3_nt: TGTGCCAGCAGCCTAGGACTAGCGGGAGTTCAAGAGACCCAGTACTTC

d_call: TRBD1
clone_size: .
j_call: TRBJ1-3
v_call: TRBV28
cdr3_aa: CASSPPGRGLGNTIYF
cdr3_nt: TGTGCCAGCAGTCCGCCGGGCAGGGGGCTTGGAAACACCATATATTTT

d_call: TRBD1
clone_size: .
j_call: TRBJ1-1
v_call: TRBV6-5
cdr3_aa: CASNPPGGVTEAFF
cdr3_nt: TGTGCCAGCAACCCCCCAGGGGGGGTCACTGAAGCTTTCTTT

d_call: TRBD1
clone_size: .
j_call: TRBJ1-2
v_call: TRBV2
cdr3_aa: CASRGQGQNYGYTF
cdr3_nt: TGTGCCAGCAGAGGACAGGGCCAGAACTATGGCTACACCTTC

d_call: TRBD2
clone_size: .
j_call: TRBJ2-2
v_call: TRBV11-2
cdr3_aa: CASRTGQRSSGSTGELFF
cdr3_nt: TGTGCCAGCAGGACGGGACAACGTTCTAGCGGGAGCACCGGGGAGCTGTTTTTT

d_call: .
clone_size: .
j_call: TRBJ2-7
v_call: TRBV5-1
cdr3_aa: CASSLTRRAYEQYF
cdr3_nt: TGCGCCAGCAGCTTGACTAGAAGGGCCTACGAGCAGTACTTC

d_call: .
clone_size: .
j_call: TRBJ1-1
v_call: TRBV11-2
cdr3_aa: CASSSTWVEGAFF
cdr3_nt: TGTGCCAGCAGCTCGACCTGGGTAGAAGGGGCTTTCTTT

d_call: .
clone_size: .
j_call: TRBJ2-2
v_call: TRBV7-6
cdr3_aa: CASSIGPGQNTGELFF
cdr3_nt: TGTGCCAGCAGCATCGGCCCGGGACAGAACACCGGGGAGCTGTTTTTT

d_call: .
clone_size: .
j_call: TRBJ1-1
v_call: TRBV7-9
cdr3_aa: CASSLTLNTEAFF
cdr3_nt: TGTGCCAGCAGCTTAACTTTGAACACTGAAGCTTTCTTT

d_call: .
clone_size: .
j_call: TRBJ1-4
v_call: TRBV10-3
cdr3_aa: CAISETGGKLFF
cdr3_nt: TGTGCCATCAGTGAGACCGGGGGGAAACTGTTTTTT

d_call: TRBD2
clone_size: .
j_call: TRBJ2-1
v_call: TRBV4-2
cdr3_aa: CASSQASGLYNEQFF
cdr3_nt: TGTGCCAGCAGCCAAGCTAGCGGCCTATACAATGAGCAGTTCTTC

d_call: TRBD2
clone_size: .
j_call: TRBJ2-2
v_call: TRBV4-2
cdr3_aa: CASSQDPGTSPGELFF
cdr3_nt: TGTGCCAGCAGCCAAGATCCGGGGACTAGCCCCGGGGAGCTGTTTTTT

d_call: TRBD2
clone_size: .
j_call: TRBJ2-3
v_call: TRBV28
cdr3_aa: CASSSLAGGITDTQYF
cdr3_nt: TGTGCCAGCAGTTCACTAGCGGGAGGGATCACAGATACGCAGTATTTT

d_call: TRBD1
clone_size: .
j_call: TRBJ2-7
v_call: TRBV19
cdr3_aa: CASSTTGGLSYEQYF
cdr3_nt: TGTGCCAGTAGTACAACAGGGGGCCTCTCCTACGAGCAGTACTTC

d_call: .
clone_size: .
j_call: TRBJ1-4
v_call: TRBV30
cdr3_aa: CAWSNNGPLGEKLFF
cdr3_nt: TGTGCCTGGAGTAACAATGGCCCACTGGGTGAAAAACTGTTTTTT

d_call: .
clone_size: .
j_call: TRBJ1-1
v_call: TRBV7-2
cdr3_aa: CASTLGGIRLNTEAFF
cdr3_nt: TGTGCCAGCACCTTGGGGGGGATCAGATTGAACACTGAAGCTTTCTTT

d_call: TRBD1
clone_size: .
j_call: TRBJ2-7
v_call: TRBV18
cdr3_aa: CASSPGQGFNEQYF
cdr3_nt: TGTGCCAGCTCACCAGGACAGGGTTTCAACGAGCAGTACTTC

d_call: .
clone_size: .
j_call: TRBJ1-1
v_call: TRBV7-2
cdr3_aa: CASSLIGNLNTEAFF
cdr3_nt: TGTGCCAGCAGCTTAATAGGGAACTTGAACACTGAAGCTTTCTTT

d_call: .
clone_size: .
j_call: TRBJ1-1
v_call: TRBV7-3
cdr3_aa: CASSQEGHTEAFF
cdr3_nt: TGTGCCAGCAGCCAGGAAGGGCACACTGAAGCTTTCTTT

d_call: TRBD2
clone_size: once
j_call: TRBJ2-5
v_call: TRBV19
cdr3_aa: CASSTGGIYQETQYF
cdr3_nt: TGTGCCAGTAGTACGGGAGGGATCTATCAAGAGACCCAGTACTTC